This TCR beta chain is from a study of blood T cell repertoires in COVID-19 (dated by TCRdb to the early 2020s). Background for the entire study: Samples from collaborators originated in the United States, Italy and Spain and spanned both the acute and convalescent phases of COVID-19. The material from the prospective study consisted of cDNA or gDNA derived from T cells, B-cell-depleted T cells, or PBMCs. Deeply sampled blood TCRbeta repertoires from subjects exposed to, actively infected with, or recovered from COVID-19 were included in the dataset. The repertoires were released in a freely available public database meant as a resource for research on the immune response to SARS-CoV-2. The samples were drawn from two sources: the first 160 participants of the ongoing ImmuneRACE study, and 1,200 or so subjects contributed by 6 global collaborators. A de-identified subject ID, COVID-19 status, age in years and sex were almost always included in the sample metadata. Where available, HLA class I and class II types were obtained from metadata supplied by the sample provider rather than from assay-based typing. Overall study outcomes, separate from this receptor: The quantity of clinical and demographic metadata differed by source and by participant and was supplied without curation.

Participants in the prospective study were enrolled through a virtual design, were aged about 18 to 90 years, and lived in approximately 25 United States geographic areas. Cohort assignment in the prospective study relied on participant-reported clinical history from a screening survey and a study questionnaire. Recovered participants in ImmuneRACE Cohort 3 were defined as having two consecutive negative NP/OP PCR tests, clearance from a healthcare professional, or resolution of symptoms. In the prospective study, whole blood, serum and a nasopharyngeal or oropharyngeal swab were collected from each participant by mobile phlebotomists. Participants in the prospective study had the option to provide additional blood draws and questionnaires over an approximately 2-month period. Before DNA extraction, prospective study blood samples were shipped either frozen or at room temperature. TCRbeta CDR3 regions were amplified from genomic DNA by means of the immunoSEQ Assay, a bias-controlled multiplex PCR. Per the authors' processing: Nucleated cell counts per sample were estimated from amplification of reference gene primers within the assay. To quantify the absolute abundance of each unique TCRbeta CDR3 rearrangement, sequence reads were collapsed and filtered. For each sample, productive Simpson clonality was calculated by taking the square root of Simpson's diversity index across productive rearrangements. TCRdb limited this immuneACCESS table to in-frame rearrangements with V and J called. A share of clones is missing; checked studies link under half to unresolved V genes, and the rest is unexplained. V, J and clone size are taken as reported in that table, and D and trimming were inferred from the DNA itself. For this sample there are approximately 320,000 clones; 87% appear just once. Around 9% of the sample is in the top ten clones.

The germline V gene (reference sequence) gives CDR1 as LNHDA and CDR2 as SQIVND. From cysteine to phenylalanine, the CDR3 is 15 amino acids long. Just CDR3 DNA is preserved here, 45 bases in frame from base 1. A distance of 9 bases separates the germline ends of V and J, which lose 3 bases and 0 bases respectively. As for this clone: Its antigen remains undetermined. Base-call qualities are not available, and no considerably larger clone is one nucleotide away.

The TCR comes from a woman aged 18-29 years who had recovered from COVID-19. The sequenced sample consisted of PBMCs or T cells enriched from blood (not recorded which). The chain is made from TRBV19 and TRBJ2-1, with the D segment identity uncertain. In nucleotide form, the sequence is TGTGCCAGTAGTATGAGGTTGGACTCCTACAATGAGCAGTTCTTC. Its amino acids are CASSMRLDSYNEQFF.